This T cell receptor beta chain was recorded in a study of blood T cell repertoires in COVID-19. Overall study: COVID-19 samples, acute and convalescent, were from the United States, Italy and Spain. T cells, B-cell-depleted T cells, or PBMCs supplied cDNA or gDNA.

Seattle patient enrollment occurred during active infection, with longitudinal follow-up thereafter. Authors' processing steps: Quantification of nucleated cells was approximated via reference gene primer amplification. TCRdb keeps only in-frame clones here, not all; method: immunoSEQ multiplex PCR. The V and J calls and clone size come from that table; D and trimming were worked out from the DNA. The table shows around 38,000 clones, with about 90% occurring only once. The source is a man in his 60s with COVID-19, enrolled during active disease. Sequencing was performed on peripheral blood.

CDR3 loop: CASSLASSMTGAFF. Here the CDR3 DNA reads TGTGCCAGCAGCTTAGCATCCTCCATGACAGGGGCTTTCTTT. The rearrangement joins TRBV7-2 to TRBJ1-1; 7 bases align to TRBD1. With 0 bases clipped from V and 11 bases from J, the junction kept 9 bases outside the gene matches. The CDR3 consists of 14 residues. The germline V gene encodes CDR1 SGHTA and CDR2 FQGNSA.